Listed below are T cell receptor beta chains from one sample, sequenced in a study of shared T cell receptors in the human thymus. Produced via immunoSEQ multiplex PCR; TCRdb's table is partial and in-frame only. The sample lists hundreds of thousands of clones, 87% occurring once. These records were also assigned to another study, of human thymus T cells.

Sample: thymocytes. These receptor sequences come from a boy younger than two with a congenital heart defect. CDR3s include the opening cysteine and the closing phenylalanine or tryptophan. Fields, in order: J gene, V gene, CDR3 protein.

j_call: TRBJ2-3
v_call: TRBV7-6
cdr3_aa: CASSTPSRADTQYF

j_call: TRBJ2-5
v_call: TRBV5-1
cdr3_aa: CASSPRDSQETQYF

j_call: TRBJ1-3
v_call: TRBV4-3
cdr3_aa: CASSHGTNSGNTIYF

j_call: TRBJ1-4
v_call: TRBV28
cdr3_aa: CASSPGRGVSRIEKLFF

j_call: TRBJ2-2
v_call: TRBV6-5
cdr3_aa: CASSGTIGELFF

j_call: TRBJ2-7
v_call: TRBV30
cdr3_aa: CAWSSPHRGTYEQYF

j_call: TRBJ2-2
v_call: TRBV5-1
cdr3_aa: CASSTSQGASGELFF

j_call: TRBJ2-7
v_call: TRBV11-2
cdr3_aa: CASSWTSGGAEQYF

j_call: TRBJ2-1
v_call: TRBV29-1
cdr3_aa: CSVTNTDRANEQFF

j_call: TRBJ1-2
v_call: TRBV29-1
cdr3_aa: CSLPGRQRLTYGYTF

j_call: TRBJ1-4
v_call: TRBV4-1
cdr3_aa: CASSQESGGQRNEKLFF

j_call: TRBJ2-7
v_call: TRBV2
cdr3_aa: CASNGGPIAGGRYEQYF

j_call: TRBJ2-7
v_call: TRBV5-1
cdr3_aa: CASSLAGQSKRERVYEQYF

j_call: TRBJ2-7
v_call: TRBV9
cdr3_aa: CASSVGTSGSSYEQYF

j_call: TRBJ1-5
v_call: TRBV28
cdr3_aa: CASSLFGNYQPQHF

j_call: TRBJ1-2
v_call: TRBV30
cdr3_aa: CAWSVLSREEGYTF

j_call: TRBJ2-1
v_call: TRBV4-3
cdr3_aa: CASSQDSLAGGNEQFF

j_call: TRBJ1-5
v_call: TRBV5-1
cdr3_aa: CASSLVGNQPQHF

j_call: TRBJ2-4
v_call: TRBV4-3
cdr3_aa: CASSRTTSGGSTAKNIQYF

j_call: TRBJ2-1
v_call: TRBV5-4
cdr3_aa: CASSLWFGRGGTNYNEQFF

j_call: TRBJ2-3
v_call: TRBV19
cdr3_aa: CASSIYGSGRWEDTQYF

j_call: TRBJ2-5
v_call: TRBV28
cdr3_aa: CASKTGGEQETQYF

j_call: TRBJ2-2
v_call: TRBV6-5
cdr3_aa: CASSYSLRGNAGELFF

j_call: TRBJ1-3
v_call: TRBV27
cdr3_aa: CASRRQGKGNTIYF

j_call: TRBJ2-5
v_call: TRBV5-1
cdr3_aa: CASSLGTGRQETQYF

j_call: TRBJ2-3
v_call: TRBV7-2
cdr3_aa: CASSLTLGLAGPTDTQYF

j_call: TRBJ2-5
v_call: TRBV4-1
cdr3_aa: CASSPSMGREETQYF

j_call: TRBJ1-5
v_call: TRBV19
cdr3_aa: CASSIDEVRANQPQHF

j_call: TRBJ1-1
v_call: TRBV4-3
cdr3_aa: CASSLIGRNRGDTEAFF

j_call: TRBJ2-3
v_call: TRBV4-1
cdr3_aa: CASSHRSRLDTQYF

j_call: TRBJ1-2
v_call: TRBV9
cdr3_aa: CASRGGERVSNYGYTF

j_call: TRBJ2-7
v_call: TRBV4-3
cdr3_aa: CASSYDSSYEQYF

j_call: TRBJ2-7
v_call: TRBV25-1
cdr3_aa: CASSESGDEQYF

j_call: TRBJ1-2
v_call: TRBV20-1
cdr3_aa: CSDTPEVGYTF

j_call: TRBJ2-7
v_call: TRBV7-2
cdr3_aa: CASSLSEGGPSYEQYF

j_call: TRBJ1-1
v_call: TRBV18
cdr3_aa: CASSPRVGRDESAFF

j_call: TRBJ2-1
v_call: TRBV19
cdr3_aa: CASSTRQGGRNEQFF

j_call: TRBJ2-7
v_call: TRBV28
cdr3_aa: CASSFLRTARRGQYF

j_call: TRBJ2-3
v_call: TRBV11-2
cdr3_aa: CASSLAEVADTQYF

j_call: TRBJ2-5
v_call: TRBV5-1
cdr3_aa: CASSPRLAEKETQYF

j_call: TRBJ1-2
v_call: TRBV6-1
cdr3_aa: CASEQGVQGYTF